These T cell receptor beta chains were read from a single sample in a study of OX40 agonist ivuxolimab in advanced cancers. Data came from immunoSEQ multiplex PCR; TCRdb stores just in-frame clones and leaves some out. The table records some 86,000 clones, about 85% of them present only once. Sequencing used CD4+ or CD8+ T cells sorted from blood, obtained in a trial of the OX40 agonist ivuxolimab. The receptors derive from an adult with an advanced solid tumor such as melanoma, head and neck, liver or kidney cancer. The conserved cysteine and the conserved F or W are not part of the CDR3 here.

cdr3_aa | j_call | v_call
ASSQAGMAGANVLT | TRBJ2-6 | TRBV4-2
ASSPGGRAYEQY | TRBJ2-7 | TRBV28
ASSLPNSPLH | TRBJ1-6 | TRBV7-2
ASSPNRGDSPLH | TRBJ1-6 | TRBV7-2
ASSLKDRETQY | TRBJ2-5 | TRBV7-9
ASSESGDQPQH | TRBJ1-5 | TRBV10-2
AISESVLAGEQY | TRBJ2-7 | TRBV10-3
ASSPRTAHGYEQY | TRBJ2-7 | TRBV9
ASSPGDTQY | TRBJ2-3 | TRBV6-5
ASGQSNSPLH | TRBJ1-6 | TRBV6-5
ASMAYHETQY | TRBJ2-5 | TRBV2
ASSQPLDRAEVETQY | TRBJ2-5 | TRBV4-1
ASSTTFSAPYEQY | TRBJ2-7 | TRBV27
ASEPGQRDTEAF | TRBJ1-1 | TRBV12-5
ASSTGRATWRETQY | TRBJ2-5 | TRBV19
AISEGAGVNYGYT | TRBJ1-2 | TRBV10-3
ASQGNTGELF | TRBJ2-2 | TRBV7-8
ASSWDYSTDTQY | TRBJ2-3 | TRBV7-9
ASSLAGAAGYT | TRBJ1-2 | TRBV28
ASRLAGVIYEQY | TRBJ2-7 | TRBV28
ASTKGGRTYGYT | TRBJ1-2 | TRBV6-1
ASKGYNSETQY | TRBJ2-5 | TRBV6-5
ATSKTVSSTDTQY | TRBJ2-3 | TRBV15
ASSLGQGGYEQY | TRBJ2-7 | TRBV13
AWSSTAWTGELF | TRBJ2-2 | TRBV30
ASTLDRAGANVLT | TRBJ2-6 | TRBV28
ASSFGRGYEQY | TRBJ2-7 | TRBV11-3
ATSRDSGALEQF | TRBJ2-1 | TRBV15
ASSPGLVWDEQY | TRBJ2-7 | TRBV5-6
ASSLAGRDNEQF | TRBJ2-1 | TRBV28
ASSQVPGTSYNEQF | TRBJ2-1 | TRBV4-1
ASNRLNSYEQY | TRBJ2-7 | TRBV2
ASSPGPEAF | TRBJ1-1 | TRBV7-9
ASSPWGGQY | TRBJ2-5 | TRBV7-8
ASSLRAVEQY | TRBJ2-7 | TRBV28